This T cell receptor beta chain was sequenced in a study of blood T cell repertoires in COVID-19. Study-wide background: Donors in the United States, Italy and Spain gave samples during acute or convalescent COVID-19. From T cells, B-cell-depleted T cells, or PBMCs came the material, which was cDNA or gDNA.

CDR3 size: 15 residues. V was pared by 3 bases and J by 3 bases, with 5 bases of the junction left unmatched. Germline V CDR1 and CDR2: SGDLS, YYNGEE. Per the study methods: Reference gene primer amplification gave estimated nucleated cell counts. Profiling relied on immunoSEQ multiplex PCR, and the TCRdb table lists in-frame clones only, not all of them. D and trimming were read from the DNA, whereas the V and J calls and clone size are those reported in that table. The table records over 300,000 clones, approximately 85% of them present only once. The clonotype was recovered from a human donor in a cohort sampled during active COVID-19. Sequencing input: peripheral blood. The genes are TRBV9 and TRBJ2-3; 9 bases align to TRBD2. Here the CDR3 DNA reads TGTGCCAGCAGCGCCGCGGGGGGGCAAACAGATACGCAGTATTTT. The encoded protein is CASSAAGGQTDTQYF.